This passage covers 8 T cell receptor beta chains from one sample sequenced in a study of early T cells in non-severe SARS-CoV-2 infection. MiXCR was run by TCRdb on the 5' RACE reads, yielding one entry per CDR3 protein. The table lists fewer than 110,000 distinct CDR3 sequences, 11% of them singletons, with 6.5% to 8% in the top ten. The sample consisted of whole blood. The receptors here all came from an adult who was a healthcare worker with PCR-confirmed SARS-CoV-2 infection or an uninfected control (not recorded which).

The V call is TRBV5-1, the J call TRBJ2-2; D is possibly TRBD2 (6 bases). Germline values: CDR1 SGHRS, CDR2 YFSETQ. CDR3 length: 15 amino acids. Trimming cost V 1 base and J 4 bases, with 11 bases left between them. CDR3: CASSLSRDSTGELFF. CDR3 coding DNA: TGCGCCAGCAGCTTGTCGCGGGATAGCACCGGGGAGCTGTTTTTT.

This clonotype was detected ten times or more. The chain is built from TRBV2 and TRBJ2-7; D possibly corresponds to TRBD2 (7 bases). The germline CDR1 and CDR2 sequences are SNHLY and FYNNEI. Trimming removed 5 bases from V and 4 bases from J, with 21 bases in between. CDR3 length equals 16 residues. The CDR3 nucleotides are TGTGCCAGCAGTCACACTACCGGCGGGGGCGGGTACGAGCAGTACTTC. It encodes CASSHTTGGGGYEQYF.

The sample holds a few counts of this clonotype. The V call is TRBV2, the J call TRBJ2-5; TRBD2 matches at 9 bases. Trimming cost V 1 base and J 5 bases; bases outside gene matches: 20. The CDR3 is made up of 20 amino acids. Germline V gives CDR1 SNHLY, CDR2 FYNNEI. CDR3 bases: TGTGCCAGCAGTGAAGTAGGTAGCGGGAGAATTTCCCCGAGTCTGGAGACCCAGTACTTC. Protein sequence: CASSEVGSGRISPSLETQYF.

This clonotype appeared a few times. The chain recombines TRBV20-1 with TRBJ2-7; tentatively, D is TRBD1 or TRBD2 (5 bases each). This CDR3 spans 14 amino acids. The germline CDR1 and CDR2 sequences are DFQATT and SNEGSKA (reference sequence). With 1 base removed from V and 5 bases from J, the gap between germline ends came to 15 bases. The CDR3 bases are TGCAGTGCTAGAGCTCGAGGGGATTTCAACGAGCAGTACTTC. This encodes CSARARGDFNEQYF.

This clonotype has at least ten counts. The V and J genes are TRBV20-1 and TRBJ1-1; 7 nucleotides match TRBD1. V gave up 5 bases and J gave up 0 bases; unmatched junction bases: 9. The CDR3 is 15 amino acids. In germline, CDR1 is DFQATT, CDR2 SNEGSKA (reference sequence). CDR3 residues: CSAYSTGTMNTEAFF. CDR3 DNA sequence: TGCAGTGCTTATTCGACAGGGACGATGAACACTGAAGCTTTCTTT.

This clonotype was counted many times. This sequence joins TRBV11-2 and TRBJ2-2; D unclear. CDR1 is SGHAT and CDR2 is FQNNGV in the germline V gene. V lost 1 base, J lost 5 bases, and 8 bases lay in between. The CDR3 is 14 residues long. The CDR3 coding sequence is TGTGCCAGCAGCTTAGCCATACTAACCGGGGAGCTGTTTTTT. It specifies CASSLAILTGELFF.

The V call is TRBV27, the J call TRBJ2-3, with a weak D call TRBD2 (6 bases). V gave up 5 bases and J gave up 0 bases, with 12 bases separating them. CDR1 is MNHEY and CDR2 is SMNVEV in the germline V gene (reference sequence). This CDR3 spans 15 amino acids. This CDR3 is CASSAGFSSTDTQYF. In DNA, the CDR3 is TGTGCCAGCAGTGCGGGATTCTCTAGCACAGATACGCAGTATTTT.

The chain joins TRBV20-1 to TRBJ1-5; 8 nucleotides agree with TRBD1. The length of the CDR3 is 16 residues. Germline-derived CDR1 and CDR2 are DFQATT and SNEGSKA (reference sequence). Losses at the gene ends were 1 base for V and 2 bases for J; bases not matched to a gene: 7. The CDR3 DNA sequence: TGCAGTGCTAGAGTTTCAGGGGGCAGAGGCAATCAGCCCCAGCATTTT. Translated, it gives CSARVSGGRGNQPQHF.